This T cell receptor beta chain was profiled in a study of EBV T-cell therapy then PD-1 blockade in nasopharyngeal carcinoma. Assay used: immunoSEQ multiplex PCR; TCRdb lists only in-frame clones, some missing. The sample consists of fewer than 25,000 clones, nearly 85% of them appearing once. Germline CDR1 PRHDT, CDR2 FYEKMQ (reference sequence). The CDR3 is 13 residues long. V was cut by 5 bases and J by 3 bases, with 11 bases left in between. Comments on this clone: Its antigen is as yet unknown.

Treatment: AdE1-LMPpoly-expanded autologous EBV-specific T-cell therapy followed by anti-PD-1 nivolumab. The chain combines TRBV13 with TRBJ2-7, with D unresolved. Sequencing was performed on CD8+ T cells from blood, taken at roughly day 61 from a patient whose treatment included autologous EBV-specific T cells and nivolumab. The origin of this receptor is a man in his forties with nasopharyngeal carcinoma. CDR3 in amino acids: CASSPPRLYEQYF. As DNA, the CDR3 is TGTGCCAGCAGCCCGCCGAGGCTCTACGAGCAGTACTTC.